This T cell receptor beta chain was captured by sequencing in a study of blood T cell repertoires in COVID-19. The length of the CDR3 is 15 residues. The V segment lost 0 bases and the J segment 7 bases; nucleotides outside the gene matches: 9. Germline CDR1 SGHKS, CDR2 YYEKEE (reference sequence). TCRdb's table, derived via immunoSEQ multiplex PCR, lists solely in-frame clones and lacks some. This sample has over 35,000 clones, with around nine tenths found just once. Sequenced sample: peripheral blood. This sequence was found in a man over 45 with acute or convalescent COVID-19. The chain uses TRBV5-5 and TRBJ2-7; 8 bases match TRBD1. The CDR3 nucleotides read TGTGCCAGCAGCTTGGGCCCGGGACAGGATTATGAGCAGTACTTC. Its protein is CASSLGPGQDYEQYF.